These 23 T cell receptor beta chains share one sample of origin, sequenced in a study of post-analysis software for immune sequencing data. Carried by the TCR beta cDNA libraries were unique molecular identifiers. TCRdb processed the PCR reads anew with MiXCR; each CDR3 protein has one entry. There are hundreds of thousands of distinct CDR3 sequences in the sample; about 57% occur only once, and about 4.5% lies in the top ten. Study findings and constraints: There were roughly 5 TRBV segments more frequent in patients than controls, and TRBV5-6, TRBV5-1 and TRBV20-1 were among them.

No antigen has been identified for these receptors. Input material: blood. These receptors all stem from a girl aged 10 to 17 with multiple sclerosis.

The CDR3 region is CAISESTSGQGTYEQYF. DNA for the CDR3: TGTGCCATCAGTGAGTCGACGTCAGGCCAGGGAACCTACGAGCAGTACTTC. The chain recombines TRBV10-3 with TRBJ2-7; D perhaps matches TRBD1 (5 bases). Trimming removed 0 bases from V and 2 bases from J, with 17 bases in between. The CDR3 loop spans 17 amino acids. Looked up from germline, CDR1 is ENHRY and CDR2 is SYGVKD.

V and J are TRBV9 and TRBJ2-2; TRBD1 matches 8 bases. Germline CDR1 SGDLS, CDR2 YYNGEE. The junction had 7 bases not matched to a gene; V was cut back by 7 bases and J by 2 bases. This CDR3 has 15 residues. In DNA, the CDR3 is TGTGCCAGCGGATCGACAGGGGTCAACACCGGGGAGCTGTTTTTT. Protein sequence: CASGSTGVNTGELFF. Combining the CDR3 with reference TRBV9 and TRBJ2-2 gives the whole variable domain DSGVTQTPKHLITATGQRVTLRCSPRSGDLSVYWYQQSLDQGLQFLIQYYNGEERAKGNILERFSAQQFPDLHSELNLSSLELGDSALYFCASGSTGVNTGELFFGEGSRLTVL.

This chain uses TRBV7-2 with TRBJ2-1; the match to TRBD2 covers 13 bases. This CDR3 is built from 16 residues. From germline, CDR1 is SGHTA and CDR2 FQGNSA. V gave up 0 bases and J gave up 5 bases; unmatched junction bases: 1. The chain's CDR3 is CASSLAGTSGNNEQFF. DNA of the CDR3: TGTGCCAGCAGCTTAGCCGGGACTAGCGGGAACAATGAGCAGTTCTTC.

The genes are TRBV5-1 and TRBJ2-6; the D gene is possibly TRBD2 (5 bases). This CDR3 has 19 residues. From germline, CDR1 is SGHRS and CDR2 YFSETQ. V shed 0 bases and J shed 2 bases, with 18 bases lying between them. CDR3: CASSLDPTGRGAGANVLTF. In DNA form, the CDR3 reads TGCGCCAGCAGCTTGGATCCGACTGGTCGGGGAGCTGGGGCCAACGTCCTGACTTTC.

The CDR3 here is CASSVAINGGTDTQYF. The CDR3, as DNA: TGTGCCAGCAGCGTAGCTATAAACGGTGGCACAGATACGCAGTATTTT. The V gene is TRBV9, the J gene TRBJ2-3; D is ambiguous. Germline V lookup: CDR1 SGDLS, CDR2 YYNGEE. The CDR3 is 16 residues long. V lost 0 bases, J lost 1 base, and 12 bases lay in between.

This clonotype was detected only a few times. J is TRBJ1-2 and V is TRBV21-1. TRBV21-1 counts as a pseudogene. CDR3 length: 16 residues. DNA for the CDR3: TGTGCCAGCAGCAAAGAAAGGAAAGGGCTCAACTATGGCTACACCTTC. This sequence encodes CASSKERKGLNYGYTF.

The rearrangement uses TRBV12-3 or TRBV12-4 and TRBJ1-5, with no clear D. Trimming shortened V by 6 bases and J by 9 bases, and 9 bases separated the two germline ends. The length of the CDR3 is 11 residues. CDR3 sequence reads: CASSRLGPQHF. For the CDR3, the DNA is TGTGCCAGCAGCCGACTGGGGCCCCAGCATTTT.

V is TRBV13 and J is TRBJ1-1; TRBD1 matches 12 bases. The CDR3 has 16 amino acids. The germline gives CDR1 PRHDT, CDR2 FYEKMQ (reference sequence). J was trimmed by 10 bases and V by 6 bases; bases with no gene match: 15. DNA of the CDR3: TGTGCCAGCAGATTCACCGGGACAGGGGGCCTTCGAGGAGCTTTCTTT. Translated, it gives CASRFTGTGGLRGAFF. The full variable domain, with the rest looked up from reference TRBV13 and TRBJ1-1, is AAGVIQSPRHLIKEKRETATLKCYPIPRHDTVYWYQQGPGQDPQFLISFYEKMQSDKGSIPDRFSAQQFSDYHSELNMSSLELGDSALYFCASRFTGTGGLRGAFFGQGTRLTVV.

This rearrangement joins TRBV10-3 to TRBJ1-2, with 8 bases lining up with TRBD1. V shed 10 bases, J shed 8 bases, and the junction held 18 bases outside the gene matches. Germline values: CDR1 ENHRY, CDR2 SYGVKD. The CDR3 covers 15 residues. CDR3 residues: CATLTTGQGAQGYTF. In nucleotides, the CDR3 is TGTGCCACCTTGACTACAGGGCAGGGGGCGCAAGGCTACACCTTC.

The V and J genes are TRBV28 and TRBJ2-7, with a weak D call TRBD1 (5 bases). The CDR3 sequence is 15 residues long. The V end lost 6 bases, the J end lost 0 bases, and 15 bases lay between the germline ends. The germline CDR1 and CDR2 sequences are MDHEN and SYDVKM. The CDR3, as DNA: TGTGCCAGCAGGGGTTACAGGTTAAGCTCCTACGAGCAGTACTTC. Protein: CASRGYRLSSYEQYF.

A few counts support this clonotype. The genes are TRBV6-5 and TRBJ1-2; D not resolved. Germline CDR1 reads MNHEY; CDR2 reads SVGAGI. With 3 bases removed from V and 2 bases from J, the gap between germline ends came to 22 bases. The CDR3 loop spans 18 amino acids. Written as DNA, the CDR3 is TGTGCCAGCAGTTATAGGACCTCCCGATCGGGGTTAAACTATGGCTACACCTTC. It codes for CASSYRTSRSGLNYGYTF.

This clonotype was picked up a small number of times. The chain carries TRBV4-1 and TRBJ2-1, with 7 bases lining up with TRBD2. Germline values: CDR1 MGHRA, CDR2 YSYEKL. This CDR3 region has 16 residues. The V segment lost 0 bases and the J segment 4 bases; nucleotides outside the gene matches: 6. The CDR3 DNA sequence: TGCGCCAGCAGCCAAGATGGAGCGGGGAGGTACAATGAGCAGTTCTTC. It encodes CASSQDGAGRYNEQFF.

The rearrangement links TRBV7-8 to TRBJ1-1, with D unresolved. The germline V gene encodes CDR1 SGHVS and CDR2 FQNEAQ. Trimming left V 5 bases short and J 1 base short, with 14 bases between. The CDR3 totals 15 residues. CDR3 in DNA: TGTGCCAGCAGCCCGAGGATCGCAGAGAACACTGAAGCTTTCTTT. Its translation is CASSPRIAENTEAFF.

This clonotype was seen a handful of times. The chain combines TRBV7-9 with TRBJ2-5, with 8 bases identical to TRBD2. The length of the CDR3 is 15 residues. V shed 4 bases and J 5 bases; nucleotides not matched to a gene: 9. Per the germline V gene, CDR1 is SEHNR and CDR2 is FQNEAQ (reference sequence). Here the CDR3 DNA reads TGTGCCAGCAGCTGGGGACTAGATACGGCGGAGACCCAGTACTTC. The encoded protein is CASSWGLDTAETQYF.

The chain carries TRBV18 and TRBJ2-1, with no clear D. V dropped 2 bases and J dropped 0 bases, with 8 bases sitting between them. This CDR3 is 15 amino acids long. Germline lookup yields CDR1 KGHSH and CDR2 LQKENI. Written as DNA, the CDR3 is TGTGCCAGCTCACCAGCAGTTAGCTCCTACAATGAGCAGTTCTTC. It codes for CASSPAVSSYNEQFF. The whole variable domain, remainder taken from reference TRBV18 and TRBJ2-1, is NAGVMQNPRHLVRRRGQEARLRCSPMKGHSHVYWYRQLPEEGLKFMVYLQKENIIDESGMPKERFSAEFPKEGPSILRIQQVVRGDSAAYFCASSPAVSSYNEQFFGPGTRLTVL.

This sequence joins TRBV2 and TRBJ2-3; no reliable D call. V gave up 0 bases and J gave up 0 bases, with 16 bases separating them. This CDR3 is built from 18 residues. Germline lookup yields CDR1 SNHLY and CDR2 FYNNEI. The CDR3 loop reads CASSEAVPSEASTDTQYF. For the CDR3, the DNA is TGTGCCAGCAGTGAAGCGGTCCCATCCGAAGCAAGCACAGATACGCAGTATTTT.

The gene calls are TRBV29-1 and TRBJ1-1; D uncertain. The V gene's germline CDR1 is SQVTM and CDR2 ANQGSEA. The ends were cut back, 5 bases at V and 0 bases at J, with 10 bases in the middle. The CDR3 loop spans 13 amino acids. CDR3 region: CSVSGLMNTEAFF. CDR3 nucleotide sequence: TGCAGCGTTTCTGGACTCATGAACACTGAAGCTTTCTTT.

In its sample, this clonotype was seen once. The J gene is TRBJ2-2, the V gene TRBV20-1; D is tentatively TRBD1 or TRBD2 (5 bases each). The CDR3 loop spans 15 amino acids. V lost 0 bases to trimming and J lost 3 bases, with 11 bases between them. Per germline, CDR1 DFQATT and CDR2 SNEGSKA (reference sequence). CDR3 loop: CSARDEGQDTGELFF. The CDR3 nucleotides are TGCAGTGCTAGAGATGAGGGGCAGGACACCGGGGAGCTGTTTTTT.

This clonotype was detected a few times. This chain connects TRBV20-1 to TRBJ2-7; a weak D match, TRBD1 (5 bases). V lost 3 bases to trimming and J lost 2 bases, with 14 bases between them. The CDR3 loop spans 14 amino acids. Germline assignment: CDR1 DFQATT and CDR2 SNEGSKA (reference sequence). The CDR3 sequence: CSARLSDSTYEQYF. CDR3 nucleotides: TGCAGTGCTAGGTTAAGCGACAGTACCTACGAGCAGTACTTC.

Ten or more counts support this clonotype. The chain has TRBV11-2 and TRBJ1-1; 7 bases are shared with TRBD1. The CDR3 has 15 residues. Germline assignment: CDR1 SGHAT and CDR2 FQNNGV. Trimming removed 4 bases from V and 0 bases from J; junction bases left unmatched: 5. The DNA of the CDR3 is TGTGCCAGCAGCTCCATGGGACAGTTGAACACTGAAGCTTTCTTT. Translated, it gives CASSSMGQLNTEAFF. The full variable domain, in which reference TRBV11-2 and TRBJ1-1 provide the parts outside the CDR3, is EAGVAQSPRYKIIEKRQSVAFWCNPISGHATLYWYQQILGQGPKLLIQFQNNGVVDDSQLPKDRFSAERLKGVDSTLKIQPAKLEDSAVYLCASSSMGQLNTEAFFGQGTRLTVV.

The rearrangement uses TRBV29-1 and TRBJ2-1; no firm D call. Germline values: CDR1 SQVTM, CDR2 ANQGSEA. The CDR3 extends over 14 amino acids. Trimming removed 4 bases at V and 0 bases at J, with 10 bases between. The CDR3 reads CSVGPFSSYNEQFF. The DNA for the CDR3 is TGCAGCGTTGGGCCCTTCAGCTCCTACAATGAGCAGTTCTTC.

This chain joins TRBV20-1 and TRBJ1-4; 10 bases align to TRBD1. Looked up from germline, CDR1 is DFQATT and CDR2 is SNEGSKA (reference sequence). The CDR3 loop spans 15 amino acids. V trimming: 3 bases; J trimming: 10 bases; junction bases outside the gene matches: 11. The CDR3 region has the DNA TGCAGTGCTAGCGGACAGGGGGTGGCTCAGAGAAAACTGTTTTTT. Residues: CSASGQGVAQRKLFF.

The genes are TRBV5-6 and TRBJ2-1, with D maybe TRBD1 (6 bases). The CDR3 length is 14 residues. Trimming stripped 5 bases from V and 4 bases from J, with 13 bases between. Germline V gives CDR1 SGHDT, CDR2 YYEEEE. The CDR3 sequence is CASRTGQRYNEQFF. The CDR3 region has the DNA TGTGCCAGCAGAACCGGACAGCGATACAATGAGCAGTTCTTC.